This T cell receptor beta chain comes out of a study of cytomegalovirus exposure and HLA in healthy donors (dated by TCRdb to about 2017). Concerning the study at large: In an earlier analysis of around 540 of the donors, around 290 Gb of sequence data and 90 million to 120 million unique TCR beta sequences from about 190 million T cells were reported. About 280 gigabases of sequencing data and around 88 million unique TCR sequences made up an early release that covered under 750 HLA-typed donors. Among the roughly 400 genotyped donors, under 90% belonged to the genetic ancestry cluster associated with self-reported Caucasian donors. The study aimed to test whether signatures of past pathogen exposure could be identified by cataloging public T cell receptors. The T cell repertoires of around 730 subjects were profiled by immunosequencing and related to cytomegalovirus serostatus. Along with the approximately 700-subject first cohort, a separate validation cohort of 120 different subjects was used. High-throughput TCR immunosequencing, statistical association of individual TCRs with disease status, and machine learning were combined to predict cytomegalovirus infection status. A later analysis re-examined previously published TCR beta repertoires from more than 550 donors and added high-resolution HLA genotyping to investigate patterns of TCR occurrence. Rather than drawing on any new phenotypic data, the later analysis identified candidate immune exposures from TCR beta sequences and the way those sequences occurred across donors. An earlier analysis of approximately 500 of the donors applied high-throughput TCR beta sequencing to assess whether each TCR beta V gene segment acted as functional or pseudogenic. Donor age, sex, ethnicity and CMV serostatus were compiled alongside the repertoire data. A later genetic analysis took genome-wide SNP genotypes for about 65% of the 666 donors and used that subset as a discovery cohort. All discovery cohort repertoires had been generated on a single sequencing platform. Both class I and class II loci were covered by HLA typing, at four-digit resolution. The number of donors typed differed by locus, with roughly 629-640 for A, B, C, DRB1 and DQB1, around 520 for DQA1, some 570 for DPA1, and around 450 for DPB1. Because of strong linkage in the cohort, roughly five DR-DQ haplotypes were treated as single units for association and clustering. Across some 400 genotyped donors of the cohort, an average of roughly 250,000 unique TCR beta nucleotide sequences per donor were sequenced, and approximately 17% of those sequences were non-productive. Summary of the overall study and its limitations: A later genetic analysis reported fewer N-insertions in productive TCRs among donors in an Asian-associated ancestry cluster than the roughly 720-donor mean. An earlier analysis of approximately 590 of the donors showed that most TCR beta V segments appeared in productive rearrangements either about 87% or about 30% of the time, which broadly matched IMGT annotations. A further reported finding was that TCR beta sequences accurately predicted the HLA-A and HLA-B alleles for most subjects in the first cohort. Some IMGT-functional V segments, including TRBV6-2 and TRBV6-3, could not be told apart with the 87-base-pair reads, so those segments were excluded. CMV serostatus was the only immune exposure information available for the cohort. This cohort had only TCR beta chains sequenced, and the lack of alpha or paired-chain data limited which features could be detected. A later genetic analysis associated a missense DCLRE1C variant with V-gene and J-gene trimming of TCR beta chains, and an independent cohort replicated the association. In both the original and validation cohorts, the classifier was reported to diagnose cytomegalovirus status with high specificity and sensitivity. When HLA alleles, especially DR and DQ, strongly co-occurred, TCR associations were difficult to assign to individual alleles. A later analysis found that most CMV-associated TCR beta chains appeared HLA-restricted, with HLA associations seemingly driven largely by CMV exposure. At a false discovery rate of 0.05, a later analysis linked about 16,000 TCR beta sequences to specific HLA alleles. In a later analysis, several top co-occurrence clusters were reported to appear linked to parvovirus B19, influenza, CMV and Epstein-Barr virus. While some public TCRs were present in many individuals, most TCR sequences turned up only very rarely across donors. Because HLA typing was missing for some donors at each locus, association tests included only the typed subset. The presence/absence analyses assumed that sequencing depth was roughly uniform across donors, and that assumption may not be true. A total of fewer than 200 TCR beta chains were listed by the study as associated with cytomegalovirus. The authors suggested that the approach could potentially be extended to other disease states and immunological phenotypes. Linkage disequilibrium might explain the correlated functional status among segregating V segments, but an unknown experimental factor could not be ruled out. A cluster of highly shared sequence variants was judged likely to represent a technical artifact of the sequencing pipeline. Around 16 rarely observed V segments, including chromosome 9 orphons, were excluded from the earlier analysis of just under 600 of the donors because counts were too low. In a later analysis, HLA-associated TCR beta chains showed more clonal expansion and lower generation probabilities than non-associated chains that were equally common. In vitro tests confirmed that a few of the cytomegalovirus-associated TCR beta chains recognize cytomegalovirus antigens. According to a later analysis, TCR association rates differed among HLA loci, with DRB1 alleles showing the most associated TCRs and HLA-C alleles showing the fewest.

A remark on this clone: The antigen it recognizes is unknown. One base away there is no much larger clone; base qualities are not given.

The cohort consisted of 600 to 700 healthy bone marrow donors. All cohort members were sampled while nominally healthy, although unrecorded immune exposures were likely present. The donor tested CMV seropositive, placing the donor among the approximately 310 seropositive members of the cohort. Every donor gave a peripheral blood sample, and the peripheral blood mononuclear cells from that sample were used for TCR beta sequencing. Genomic DNA extraction from the blood cell samples was performed with the Qiagen DNeasy Blood Extraction Kit. The CDR3 numbers 16 residues from cysteine through phenylalanine. Just CDR3 DNA is preserved here, 48 bases in frame from base 1. As encoded in the germline V gene (reference sequence), CDR1 is MNHNY while CDR2 is SVGAGI. V lost 2 bases and J lost 1 base, and the count of bases not matched to a germline gene is 6. The library was produced with the immunoSEQ multiplex PCR assay. For the multiplex PCR, a mixture combining 60 forward primers for TCR Vbeta segments and 13 reverse primers for TCR Jbeta segments was used. The CDR3 region of rearranged TCR beta genes was amplified from genomic DNA with a multiplex PCR assay. Amplified TCR beta libraries were sequenced as 87-base-pair reads on the Illumina HiSeq System. The published analysis was carried out like this. In a later analysis, some 80 million unique TCR beta chains were counted across the approximately 640 repertoires, and about 10 million of these chains were shared by at least two donors. A nearest-neighbor algorithm error-corrected the raw reads and collapsed the reads into unique sequences, merging closely related sequences to remove PCR and sequencing errors. To assign V, D and J gene segments, CDR3 sequences were aligned to IMGT reference sequences. Each retained sequence needed at least a six-nucleotide match to both a V gene segment and a J gene segment. Rearrangements were called productive when the CDR3 lacked stop codons and stayed in frame with V and J; all others were non-productive. CDR3 was defined by IMGT convention, running from the second conserved V-encoded cysteine to the conserved J-encoded phenylalanine. The earlier analysis of a few hundred of the donors excluded sequences that lacked an unambiguous match to a single V gene segment. In an earlier analysis of 450 to 750 of the donors, a V segment was called functional when productive rearrangements were above 56.7%, and segregating when the standard deviation between donors exceeded 5%. A statistical classification framework was built for diagnosing cytomegalovirus status from the catalog of TCR beta chain sequences. V and J gene assignment, in a later analysis, came from comparing TCR nucleotide sequences with IMGT/GENE-DB human TR gene sequences. In a later analysis, CDR3 sequences and most-parsimonious VDJ recombination scenarios were assigned using the TCRdist pipeline. In a later analysis, each TCR beta chain was defined by its CDR3 amino acid sequence together with its V-gene family, and reads lacking a unique V-gene family were excluded. A later analysis removed several hundred highly shared, low-generation-probability nucleotide sequences to deal with suspected cross-contamination and a sequencing artifact. In a later analysis, a clonal expansion index was calculated for each public chain from normalized within-repertoire ranks of inferred template counts. In a later analysis, generation probabilities were computed using a VDJ recombination model fitted to out-of-frame rearrangements, and the results were checked against IGoR. In a later analysis, hypergeometric tests were used to score TCR-TCR, TCR-HLA and TCR-CMV co-occurrence, with a repertoire-size bias correction applied to TCR pairs. In a later analysis, false discovery rates were estimated by permuting HLA or CMV assignments 20 times. In a later analysis, co-occurring TCRs were grouped using DBSCAN, with TCRdist sequence similarity added in when clustering inside HLA-allele-positive subsets. For co-occurrence clustering, repertoires with fewer than 30,000 or more than 120,000 public chains were excluded, along with five or six repertoires with anomalous nucleotide sharing. The source is immuneACCESS, and TCRdb retained only in-frame sequences with V and J called. Part of the clones is not carried over; for the studies checked, unresolved V genes explain less than half of this, and the remainder is unexplained. That table furnishes V, J and clone size, whereas the DNA furnished D and trimming. The sample has roughly 190,000 clones on record, 75% to 90% of them singletons. The ten largest clones add up to 6.3% of the sample.

This TCR was sampled from a middle-aged man in good health and CMV-seropositive. The material sequenced was PBMCs. This sequence uses TRBV6-6 and TRBJ2-3, with 7 central nucleotides matching TRBD2. The CDR3 protein sequence reads: CASSYKVLAGTDTQYF. The nucleotides are TGTGCCAGCAGTTACAAGGTTCTAGCGGGCACAGATACGCAGTATTTT.